The source of this TCR beta chain is a study of cytomegalovirus exposure and HLA in healthy donors. General observations from the study: A later analysis showed HLA-associated TCR beta chains outstripping equally common others in clonal expansion. TCR sequences were mostly rare, though some public TCRs occurred in many donors.

This clone was counted between two and nine times. Its antigen is not known. Trimming shortened V by 3 bases and J by 2 bases, and 10 bases separated the two germline ends. There are 14 residues in the CDR3. Germline CDR1 reads SGHTA; CDR2 reads FQGNSA. PCR primers comprised 60 Vbeta and 13 Jbeta primers. Sequenced by immunoSEQ multiplex PCR; TCRdb stores in-frame clones only, minus some. The sample has some 140,000 clones, 80% seen once; the top ten hold around 5.2%. The donors (healthy individuals) were bone marrow donors. The TCR originated in a woman aged 40 to 55 in good health and CMV-seropositive. The genes are TRBV7-2 and TRBJ1-1, with D tentatively TRBD1 (5 bases). The sample taken for sequencing was PBMCs. The CDR3 region is CASSFGGRNTEAFF. The CDR3 coding sequence is TGTGCCAGCAGCTTTGGGGGGAGAAACACTGAAGCTTTCTTT. Filled out from reference TRBV7-2 and TRBJ1-1, the complete variable domain reads GAGVSQSPSNKVTEKGKDVELRCDPISGHTALYWYRQSLGQGLEFLIYFQGNSAPDKSGLPSDRFSAERTGGSVSTLTIQRTQQEDSAVYLCASSFGGRNTEAFFGQGTRLTVV.